The 27 T cell receptor beta chains presented below share a single source sample, sequenced in a study of technical replicates of blood from a handful of donors. Using immunoSEQ multiplex PCR, the repertoire was profiled, and TCRdb retains in-frame clones only, with some absent. The table has approximately 90,000 clones, 95% seen once. The sample was T cells isolated from PBMCs. These receptors all come from a human donor in good health.

The genes are TRBV6-1 and TRBJ1-1; TRBD1 agrees at 9 bases. J gave up 4 bases and V 6 bases, and 9 bases lay outside the gene matches. The CDR3 runs to 15 residues. Germline V gene sequence: CDR1 MNHNS, CDR2 SASEGT. The CDR3 nucleotides read TGTGCCAGCAGGAGCGGACAGGGGACATCCACTGAAGCTTTCTTT. Translated: CASRSGQGTSTEAFF.

V gene TRBV5-1 combines with J gene TRBJ1-2; 8 bases fit TRBD1. With V trimmed by 0 bases and J by 8 bases, 6 bases remained unmatched. The CDR3 is 14 residues long. Germline CDR1 SGHRS, CDR2 YFSETQ. CDR3 loop: CASSLETGERGYTF. In DNA form, the CDR3 reads TGCGCCAGCAGCTTGGAGACAGGGGAGCGGGGCTACACCTTC. The full variable domain, completed using reference TRBV5-1 and TRBJ1-2, is KAGVTQTPRYLIKTRGQQVTLSCSPISGHRSVSWYQQTPGQGLQFLFEYFSETQRNKGNFPGRFSGRQFSNSRSEMNVSTLELGDSALYLCASSLETGERGYTFGSGTRLTVV.

This clone occurred a few times. The CDR3 sequence: CASSQMTYTEAFF. The CDR3, as DNA: TGCGCCAGCAGCCAAATGACTTACACTGAAGCTTTCTTT. This chain uses TRBV4-1 with TRBJ1-1; D is unresolved. With 2 bases removed from V and 3 bases from J, the gap between germline ends came to 7 bases. Germline V lookup: CDR1 MGHRA, CDR2 YSYEKL. The CDR3 runs 13 residues.

This clone appeared a single time. The chain carries TRBV4-1 and TRBJ1-2, with 8 bases that match TRBD1. The CDR3 extends over 15 amino acids. The V segment lost 0 bases and the J segment 4 bases; nucleotides outside the gene matches: 4. Germline lookup yields CDR1 MGHRA and CDR2 YSYEKL. The CDR3 sequence: CASSQESGQAYGYTF. CDR3 bases: TGCGCCAGCAGCCAAGAGTCGGGACAGGCCTATGGCTACACCTTC.

This sequence joins TRBV7-2 and TRBJ2-3; 8 positions match TRBD2. With 4 bases clipped from V and 7 bases from J, the junction kept 1 base outside the gene matches. Looked up from germline, CDR1 is SGHTA and CDR2 is FQGNSA. This CDR3 spans 12 amino acids. The CDR3 protein is CASSSSGYTQYF. The CDR3 nucleotides read TGTGCCAGCAGCTCTAGCGGGTATACGCAGTATTTT.

The chain joins TRBV5-1 to TRBJ2-1; 8 bases map to TRBD2. The V gene's germline CDR1 is SGHRS and CDR2 YFSETQ. J gave up 6 bases and V 0 bases, and 11 bases lay outside the gene matches. This CDR3 has 17 residues. Written as DNA, the CDR3 is TGCGCCAGCAGCTTGGCCTTCCGGGGGGGCCCTGGCAATGAGCAGTTCTTC. Translated, it gives CASSLAFRGGPGNEQFF.

CDR3 region: CATTRADRDTDTQYF. The CDR3 DNA reads as TGTGCCACCACCCGAGCGGACAGAGACACAGATACGCAGTATTTT. This chain links TRBV6-6 with TRBJ2-3; possibly TRBD1 for D (6 bases). Trimming removed 10 bases from V and 2 bases from J, with 19 bases in between. Germline assignment: CDR1 MNHNY and CDR2 SVGAGI (reference sequence). The CDR3 contains 15 residues.

The chain carries TRBV7-9 and TRBJ2-7; a weak D match, TRBD2 (5 bases). The CDR3 runs to 18 residues. V shed 5 bases and J shed 5 bases, with 28 bases lying between them. Germline V lookup: CDR1 SEHNR, CDR2 FQNEAQ (reference sequence). The CDR3 DNA reads as TGTGCCAGCAGCCCCCCGTGGAGGACCGCCCCAAGTATGCACGAGCAGTACTTC. It translates to CASSPPWRTAPSMHEQYF.

The chain carries TRBV9 and TRBJ2-2; a possible D gene is TRBD1 (5 bases). Trimming stripped 2 bases from V and 0 bases from J, with 11 bases between. There are 16 residues in the CDR3. The V gene's germline CDR1 is SGDLS and CDR2 YYNGEE. Written as DNA, the CDR3 is TGTGCCAGCAGCGTTCTGGGGCGCGCGAACACCGGGGAGCTGTTTTTT. Its protein product is CASSVLGRANTGELFF.

The chain employs TRBV7-2 and TRBJ2-6; TRBD1 agrees at 7 bases. Germline-derived CDR1 and CDR2 are SGHTA and FQGNSA. This CDR3 is built from 18 residues. V shed 5 bases and J 0 bases; nucleotides not matched to a gene: 10. CDR3 bases: TGTGCCAGCAGCCGGAGGACAGGTCGCTACTCTGGGGCCAACGTCCTGACTTTC. Translating gives CASSRRTGRYSGANVLTF.

The CDR3 protein is CASSFREKLFF. CDR3 sequence (DNA): TGTGCCAGCAGTTTCCGTGAAAAACTGTTTTTT. The chain links TRBV28 to TRBJ1-4; D is unclear. CDR3 length equals 11 residues. The germline CDR1 and CDR2 sequences are MDHEN and SYDVKM. Deletions cut 3 bases from V and 7 bases from J, with 3 bases between.

The V gene is TRBV7-9, the J gene TRBJ2-7; 7 nucleotides align to TRBD1. Germline loops: CDR1 SEHNR, CDR2 FQNEAQ (reference sequence). V lost 5 bases, J lost 3 bases, and 10 bases stayed unmatched. This CDR3 region has 15 residues. CDR3 protein: CASSTWTGENYEQYF. The CDR3, as DNA: TGTGCCAGCAGCACTTGGACAGGCGAAAACTACGAGCAGTACTTC.

CDR3 DNA: TGTGCCAGCAGCTCACTAGGCCTGGGAGGCGGGGAGCTGTTTTTT. Translated: CASSSLGLGGGELFF. The chain couples TRBV25-1 to TRBJ2-2, with a possible D match to TRBD2 (6 bases). The germline CDR1 and CDR2 sequences are MGHDK and SYGVNS. V was cut by 6 bases and J by 7 bases, with 18 bases left in between. This CDR3 has 15 amino acids.

The chain is built from TRBV10-2 and TRBJ2-1, with TRBD1 matching over 7 bases. Germline V gives CDR1 WSHSY, CDR2 SAAADI. V lost 7 bases to trimming and J lost 3 bases; unmatched junction nucleotides: 6. The CDR3 spans 14 residues. The CDR3 DNA sequence: TGCGCCAGCAAAACAGGGGAAGACTACAATGAGCAGTTCTTC. The encoded protein is CASKTGEDYNEQFF.

The gene calls are TRBV6-1 and TRBJ1-4, with D tentatively TRBD1 (5 bases). The V gene lost 5 bases and the J gene lost 8 bases, with 9 bases spanning the gap. This CDR3 contains 12 residues. Germline loops: CDR1 MNHNS, CDR2 SASEGT. The CDR3 nucleotides are TGTGCCAGCAGTCTGGGGCGAGAAAAACTGTTTTTT. It specifies CASSLGREKLFF.

The chain has TRBV30 and TRBJ2-7; D ambiguous. The V and J ends lost 6 bases and 3 bases respectively, with 3 bases between them. Germline-derived CDR1 and CDR2 are GTSNPN and SVGIG (reference sequence). This CDR3 is 9 amino acids long. The CDR3 region is CACSYEQYF. CDR3 coding DNA: TGTGCCTGTAGCTACGAGCAGTACTTC. Supplemented by reference TRBV30 and TRBJ2-7, the full variable domain reads SQTIHQWPATLVQPVGSPLSLECTVEGTSNPNLYWYRQAAGRGLQLLFYSVGIGQISSEVPQNLSASRPQDRQFILSSKKLLLSDSGFYLCACSYEQYFGPGTRLTVT.

This chain links TRBV6-4 with TRBJ1-1, with 7 bases matching TRBD1. Looked up from germline, CDR1 is MRHNA and CDR2 is SNTAGT. This CDR3 contains 14 residues. V shed 6 bases and J 2 bases; nucleotides not matched to a gene: 6. The CDR3 nucleotides are TGTGCCAGCAGACCGACAGGGATTAACACTGAAGCTTTCTTT. Amino acid sequence: CASRPTGINTEAFF.

This clone was seen once. The genes are TRBV2 and TRBJ2-5; D uncertain. The V end was cut by 6 bases, the J end by 1 base, with 9 bases between. Germline CDR1 SNHLY, CDR2 FYNNEI. The CDR3 covers 13 residues. Here the CDR3 DNA reads TGTGCCAGCAGGCTGGGCTTCCAAGAGACCCAGTACTTC. Translation gives CASRLGFQETQYF.

The rearrangement uses TRBV6-4 and TRBJ2-1; 11 bases are shared with TRBD1. The germline CDR1 and CDR2 sequences are MRHNA and SNTAGT. V lost 6 bases and J lost 9; bases outside the gene matches: 10. CDR3 length: 15 amino acids. The DNA for the CDR3 is TGTGCCAGCAGCCCCGGGACAGGGGGAGGTGGTGAGCAGTTCTTC. It codes for CASSPGTGGGGEQFF.

The chain recombines TRBV27 with TRBJ2-7, with TRBD2 matching over 12 bases. Germline V lookup: CDR1 MNHEY, CDR2 SMNVEV (reference sequence). V was pared by 6 bases and J by 3 bases, with 6 bases of the junction left unmatched. The CDR3 is made up of 15 amino acids. As DNA, the CDR3 is TGTGCCAGCAGCTCGGGGACTAGCGGGTACTACGAGCAGTACTTC. It specifies CASSSGTSGYYEQYF.

The genes are TRBV6-5 and TRBJ1-1; a weak D match, TRBD1 (5 bases). CDR1 is MNHEY, CDR2 SVGAGI, per germline. Trimming removed 5 bases at V and 5 bases at J, with 12 bases between. This CDR3 has 13 residues. CDR3 sequence reads: CASSAQGRTEAFF. The CDR3 DNA sequence: TGTGCCAGCAGTGCTCAGGGTAGGACTGAAGCTTTCTTT.

As for this clone: This specimen includes other DNA sequences encoding the same CDR3. The V call is TRBV4-1, the J call TRBJ1-1; D may be TRBD1 (5 bases). V shed 1 base and J shed 1 base, with 7 bases lying between them. The CDR3 covers 14 residues. Germline V CDR1 and CDR2: MGHRA, YSYEKL. The CDR3 spells CASSQGGGNTEAFF. CDR3 DNA: TGCGCCAGCAGCCAAGGGGGCGGGAACACTGAAGCTTTCTTT.

The chain carries TRBV29-1 and TRBJ2-7; D is perhaps TRBD2 (5 bases). Per germline, CDR1 SQVTM and CDR2 ANQGSEA. The CDR3 extends over 13 amino acids. V was cut by 6 bases and J by 2 bases, with 14 bases left in between. The DNA for the CDR3 is TGCAGCGTCATAGTAGCGCCTGCCTACGAGCAGTACTTC. This codes for CSVIVAPAYEQYF.

This chain links TRBV4-1 with TRBJ2-7, with 11 nucleotides matching TRBD2. This CDR3 has 16 residues. Germline V gives CDR1 MGHRA, CDR2 YSYEKL. Trimming cost V 3 bases and J 6 bases; bases outside gene matches: 10. The chain's CDR3 is CASSQPVLAGEVEQYF. CDR3 bases: TGCGCCAGCAGCCAGCCAGTACTAGCGGGGGAGGTCGAGCAGTACTTC.

The chain has TRBV10-3 and TRBJ1-4; TRBD1 is a possible D gene (6 bases). CDR1 and CDR2 from the germline V gene are ENHRY and SYGVKD. Trimming shortened V by 10 bases and J by 1 base, and 10 bases separated the two germline ends. This CDR3 has 13 residues. The CDR3 DNA follows: TGTGCCACGCACAGGGAAACTAATGAAAAACTGTTTTTT. Protein: CATHRETNEKLFF.

This chain links TRBV18 with TRBJ2-7; TRBD1 matches 10 bases. The germline V gene has CDR1 KGHSH and CDR2 LQKENI. CDR3 length equals 15 residues. J gave up 2 bases and V 1 base, and 2 bases lay outside the gene matches. CDR3 residues: CASSPQDRGAYEQYF. CDR3 DNA: TGTGCCAGCTCACCACAGGACAGGGGGGCCTACGAGCAGTACTTC.

Comments on this clone: The CDR3 carries no conserved terminal phenylalanine or tryptophan, so it likely arises from a read error. It is unclear where the CDR3 begins or ends on the DNA, so no DNA is shown, and the CDR3 is as TCRdb lists it. The CDR3: CASSLSRGFSIH. The V and J genes are TRBV5-1 and TRBJ1-1; the D segment call TRBD1 is taken from the table without a DNA check. With termini counted, the CDR3 has 12 amino acids. CDR1 and CDR2 from the germline V gene are SGHRS and YFSETQ.